A single sample gave rise to the 13 T cell receptor beta chains below, sequenced in a study of T cell repertoires in aging, cancer and after chemotherapy. A mixed TRB-A/B primer pool amplified rearranged TRB by multiplex touch-down PCR. Using its own MiXCR run on the multiplex PCR reads, TCRdb lists one record per CDR3 protein. The table includes under 4,000 distinct CDR3 sequences, about a fifth detected once. Amplification of TCR beta used genomic DNA extracted from peripheral blood. Sequenced input: blood. These receptor sequences come from a human donor with a blood cancer.

The gene calls are TRBV6-5 and TRBJ2-7; TRBD2 matches at 12 bases. J gave up 4 bases and V 4 bases, and 11 bases lay outside the gene matches. The germline V gene has CDR1 MNHEY and CDR2 SVGAGI. The CDR3 consists of 17 residues. The CDR3 nucleotides read TGTGCCAGCAGTTCCTTCCGGACTAGCGGGACGTTATACGAGCAGTACTTC. It yields the protein CASSSFRTSGTLYEQYF.

Sample share makes this clonotype medium-sized (0.01 to 0.1%). The chain is built from TRBV6-1 and TRBJ2-5; TRBD1 matches 7 bases. Germline V gene data show CDR1 as MNHNS and CDR2 as SASEGT. The CDR3 has 15 residues. The V segment lost 6 bases and the J segment 1 base; nucleotides outside the gene matches: 8. CDR3 coding DNA: TGTGCCAGCAGCAAACTTGACAGGGTCCAAGAGACCCAGTACTTC. Protein sequence: CASSKLDRVQETQYF.

This chain's CDR3 is CASSSRGPNSGNTIYF. CDR3 coding DNA: TGCGCCAGCAGCTCTCGGGGGCCAAACTCTGGAAACACCATATATTTT. The V call is TRBV5-1, the J call TRBJ1-3; the D gene is possibly TRBD1 (6 bases). Germline CDR1 and CDR2: SGHRS and YFSETQ. This CDR3 is 16 amino acids long. The ends were cut back, 3 bases at V and 0 bases at J, with 13 bases in the middle.

The chain carries TRBV6-1 and TRBJ2-5; possible D gene TRBD1, 6 bases. The CDR3 totals 16 residues. Germline CDR1 is MNHNS and CDR2 is SASEGT. Trimming pared 6 bases from V and 5 bases from J, leaving 22 bases between. The CDR3 nucleotides are TGTGCCAGCAGCTCGCAGGGGACCCTCCGCGGGGAGACCCAGTACTTC. This sequence encodes CASSSQGTLRGETQYF.

This clonotype was observed a few times. This CDR3 is CATSENGQGLGGQFF. CDR3 nucleotides: TGTGCCACCAGCGAAAATGGACAGGGTCTCGGGGGGCAGTTCTTC. The chain joins TRBV24-1 to TRBJ2-1; 8 bases are shared with TRBD1. The CDR3 loop spans 15 amino acids. Unmatched junction bases numbered 16, after V lost 7 bases and J lost 12 bases. CDR1 is KGHDR, CDR2 SFDVKD, per germline.

This clonotype rates as medium-sized. This chain links TRBV24-1 with TRBJ2-1; 10 bases agree with TRBD2. The CDR3 runs 15 residues. Germline lookup yields CDR1 KGHDR and CDR2 SFDVKD. The junction had 10 bases not matched to a gene; V was cut back by 7 bases and J by 8 bases. Written as DNA, the CDR3 is TGTGCCACCAGGTCCTTAGCGGGAGGTAGCGATGAGCAGTTCTTC. Translated, it gives CATRSLAGGSDEQFF.

Comment on this clonotype: This could be a read error, since a much larger clone is one nucleotide away. The rearrangement uses TRBV5-6 and TRBJ2-7, with unresolved D. The CDR3 spans 14 residues. Germline V gene sequence: CDR1 SGHDT, CDR2 YYEEEE. CDR3 in DNA: TGTGCCAACAGCTTGCCTAGGAAGCTAAGCGAGCAGTACTTC. Amino acids: CANSLPRKLSEQYF.

About this clonotype: It may be a read error: a sequence one base away is much more abundant. The V call is TRBV6-1, the J call TRBJ1-1, with unresolved D. This CDR3 contains 13 residues. Trimming pared 10 bases from V and 6 bases from J, leaving 18 bases between. Germline V gene sequence: CDR1 MNHNS, CDR2 SASEGT. The CDR3 loop reads CATPNYSNAEAFF. The CDR3 DNA follows: TGTGCCACCCCAAATTACAGTAACGCTGAAGCTTTCTTT.

This clonotype is medium-sized within its sample. This chain joins TRBV7-6 and TRBJ2-1, with 15 bases matching TRBD2. The V segment lost 5 bases and the J segment 9 bases; nucleotides outside the gene matches: 5. The CDR3 has 15 residues. CDR1 and CDR2 from the germline V gene are SGHVS and FNYEAQ. DNA for the CDR3: TGTGCCAGCAGCCCGGGACTAGCGGGGGGAGGTGAGCAGTTCTTC. Amino acid sequence: CASSPGLAGGGEQFF.

This clonotype is medium-sized in the sample. The chain recombines TRBV30 with TRBJ1-5; possible D gene TRBD1, 6 bases. CDR1 and CDR2 (germline): GTSNPN, SVGIG (reference sequence). The CDR3 is made up of 13 amino acids. Trimming took 3 bases from V and 6 from J, leaving 12 bases between them. CDR3 nucleotides: TGTGCCTGGAGCCGCGAGGGGGGTCAGCCCCAGCATTTT. It codes for CAWSREGGQPQHF. Drawing the rest from reference TRBV30 and TRBJ1-5, the complete variable domain is SQTIHQWPATLVQPVGSPLSLECTVEGTSNPNLYWYRQAAGRGLQLLFYSVGIGQISSEVPQNLSASRPQDRQFILSSKKLLLSDSGFYLCAWSREGGQPQHFGDGTRLSIL.

This clonotype is deemed medium-sized. The chain links TRBV6-5 to TRBJ2-5; possible D gene TRBD2, 5 bases. Germline CDR1 is MNHEY and CDR2 is SVGAGI. The CDR3 runs to 14 residues. Trimming pared 6 bases from V and 5 bases from J, leaving 16 bases between. CDR3 coding DNA: TGTGCCAGCAGCGAGGGCAGGTTCCGCGAGACCCAGTACTTC. Translating gives CASSEGRFRETQYF.

CDR3 protein: CSARGVRGKGGNQPQHF. CDR3 in DNA: TGCAGTGCTAGGGGGGTTCGTGGAAAAGGGGGCAATCAGCCCCAGCATTTT. V and J are TRBV20-1 and TRBJ1-5, with D perhaps matching TRBD1 (5 bases). V was clipped by 3 bases and J by 2 bases, with 20 bases between them. The CDR3 is made up of 17 amino acids. Germline CDR1 is DFQATT and CDR2 is SNEGSKA (reference sequence).

This clonotype was detected once. This chain joins TRBV10-3 and TRBJ2-1, with 11 bases that match TRBD2. Germline values: CDR1 ENHRY, CDR2 SYGVKD. The CDR3 loop spans 18 amino acids. The V and J ends lost 1 base and 0 bases, in that order; junction bases with no gene match: 5. CDR3 DNA sequence: TGTGCCATCAGTGAGTTGGGCGGGACTAGCGGCTCCTACAATGAGCAGTTCTTC. It codes for CAISELGGTSGSYNEQFF.